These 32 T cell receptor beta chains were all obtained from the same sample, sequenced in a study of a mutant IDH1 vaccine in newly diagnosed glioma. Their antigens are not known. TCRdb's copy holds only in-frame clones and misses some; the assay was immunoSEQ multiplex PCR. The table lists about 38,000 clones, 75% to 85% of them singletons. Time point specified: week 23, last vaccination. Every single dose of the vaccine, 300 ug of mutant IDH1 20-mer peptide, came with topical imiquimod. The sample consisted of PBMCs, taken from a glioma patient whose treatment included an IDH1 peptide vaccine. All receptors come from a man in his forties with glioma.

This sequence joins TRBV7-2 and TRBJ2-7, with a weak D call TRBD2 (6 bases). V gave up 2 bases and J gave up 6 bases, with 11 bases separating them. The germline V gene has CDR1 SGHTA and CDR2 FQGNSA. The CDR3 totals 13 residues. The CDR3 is CASSLPGEIEQYF. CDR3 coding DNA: TGTGCCAGCAGCTTACCGGGGGAGATCGAGCAGTACTTC.

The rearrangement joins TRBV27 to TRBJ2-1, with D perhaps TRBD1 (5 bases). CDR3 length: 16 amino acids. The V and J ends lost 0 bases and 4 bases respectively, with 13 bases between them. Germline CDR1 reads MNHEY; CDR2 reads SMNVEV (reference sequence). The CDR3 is CASSLSGAEEYNEQFF. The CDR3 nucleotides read TGTGCCAGCAGTTTATCAGGGGCAGAAGAGTACAATGAGCAGTTCTTC.

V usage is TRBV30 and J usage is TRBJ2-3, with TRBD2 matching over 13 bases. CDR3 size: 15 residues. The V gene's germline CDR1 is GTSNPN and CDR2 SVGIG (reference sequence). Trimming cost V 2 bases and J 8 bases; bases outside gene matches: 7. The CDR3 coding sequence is TGTGCCTGGAGTCCAATCGGGACTAGCGGGGCTACGCAGTATTTT. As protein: CAWSPIGTSGATQYF.

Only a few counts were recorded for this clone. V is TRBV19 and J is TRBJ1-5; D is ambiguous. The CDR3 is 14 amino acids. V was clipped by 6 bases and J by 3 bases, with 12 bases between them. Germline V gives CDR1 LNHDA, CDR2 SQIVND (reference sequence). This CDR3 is CASSPVGNNQPQHF. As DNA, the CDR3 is TGTGCCAGTAGCCCCGTGGGAAACAATCAGCCCCAGCATTTT.

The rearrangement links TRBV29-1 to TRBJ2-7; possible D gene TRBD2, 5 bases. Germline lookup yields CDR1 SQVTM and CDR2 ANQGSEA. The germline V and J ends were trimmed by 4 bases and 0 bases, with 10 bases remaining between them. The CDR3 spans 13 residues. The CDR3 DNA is TGCAGCGTTGGCCTTCTAGCCTCCTACGAGCAGTACTTC. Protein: CSVGLLASYEQYF.

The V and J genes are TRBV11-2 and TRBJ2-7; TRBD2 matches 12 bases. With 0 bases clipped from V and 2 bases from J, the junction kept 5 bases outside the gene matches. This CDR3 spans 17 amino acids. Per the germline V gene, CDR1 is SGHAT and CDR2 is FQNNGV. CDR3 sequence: CASSLEGLAGKPYEQYF. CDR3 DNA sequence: TGTGCCAGCAGCTTAGAAGGACTAGCGGGGAAACCCTACGAGCAGTACTTC.

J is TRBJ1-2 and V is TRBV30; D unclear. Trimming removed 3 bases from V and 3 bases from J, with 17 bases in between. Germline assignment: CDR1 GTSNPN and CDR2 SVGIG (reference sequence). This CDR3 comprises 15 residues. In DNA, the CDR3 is TGTGCCTGGAGCCGACATCAAACGAAGGACTATGGCTACACCTTC. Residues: CAWSRHQTKDYGYTF. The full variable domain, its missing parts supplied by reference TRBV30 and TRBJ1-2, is SQTIHQWPATLVQPVGSPLSLECTVEGTSNPNLYWYRQAAGRGLQLLFYSVGIGQISSEVPQNLSASRPQDRQFILSSKKLLLSDSGFYLCAWSRHQTKDYGYTFGSGTRLTVV.

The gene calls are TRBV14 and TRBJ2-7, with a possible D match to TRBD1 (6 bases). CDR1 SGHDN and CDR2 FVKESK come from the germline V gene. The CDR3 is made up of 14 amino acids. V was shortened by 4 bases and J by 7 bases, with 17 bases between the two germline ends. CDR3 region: CASSRRDNLGEQYF. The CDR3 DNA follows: TGTGCCAGCAGCCGTCGGGACAATCTTGGTGAGCAGTACTTC.

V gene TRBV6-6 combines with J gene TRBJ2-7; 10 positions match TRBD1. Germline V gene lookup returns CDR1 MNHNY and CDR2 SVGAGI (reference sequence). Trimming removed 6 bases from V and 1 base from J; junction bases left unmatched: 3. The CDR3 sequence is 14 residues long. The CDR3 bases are TGTGCCAGCAGCCCGGGACAGGGGTCCTACGAGCAGTACTTC. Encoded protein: CASSPGQGSYEQYF.

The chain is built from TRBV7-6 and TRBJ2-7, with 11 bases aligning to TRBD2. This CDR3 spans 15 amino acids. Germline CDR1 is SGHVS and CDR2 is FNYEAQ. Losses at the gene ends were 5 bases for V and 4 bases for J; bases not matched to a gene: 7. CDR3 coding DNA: TGTGCCAGCAGCGAGCGACTAGCGGGACCGTACGAGCAGTACTTC. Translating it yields CASSERLAGPYEQYF.

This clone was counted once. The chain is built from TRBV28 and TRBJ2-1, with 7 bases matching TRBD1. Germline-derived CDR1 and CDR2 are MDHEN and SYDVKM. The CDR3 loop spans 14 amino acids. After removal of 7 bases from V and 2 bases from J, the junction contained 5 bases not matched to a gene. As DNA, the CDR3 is TGTGCCAGCAACCCCGGGACAGCCTACAATGAGCAGTTCTTC. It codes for CASNPGTAYNEQFF.

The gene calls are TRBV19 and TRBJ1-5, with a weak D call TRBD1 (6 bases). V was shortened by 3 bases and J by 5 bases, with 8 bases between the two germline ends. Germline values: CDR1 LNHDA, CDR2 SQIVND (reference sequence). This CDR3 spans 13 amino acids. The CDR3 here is CASSMAGDQPQHF. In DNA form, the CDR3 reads TGTGCCAGTAGTATGGCAGGGGATCAGCCCCAGCATTTT.

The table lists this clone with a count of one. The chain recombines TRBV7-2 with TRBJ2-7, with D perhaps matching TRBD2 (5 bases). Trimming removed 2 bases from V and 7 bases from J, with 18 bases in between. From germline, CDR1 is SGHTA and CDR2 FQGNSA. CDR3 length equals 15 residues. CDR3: CASSLLPGPGSEQYF. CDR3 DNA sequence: TGTGCCAGCAGCTTACTCCCGGGCCCGGGGAGTGAGCAGTACTTC.

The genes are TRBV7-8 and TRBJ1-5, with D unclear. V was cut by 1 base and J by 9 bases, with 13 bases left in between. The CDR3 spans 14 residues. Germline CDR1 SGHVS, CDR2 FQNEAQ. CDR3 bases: TGTGCCAGCAGCTTAGTCTTCCCTGATGGGCCCCAGCATTTT. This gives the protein CASSLVFPDGPQHF. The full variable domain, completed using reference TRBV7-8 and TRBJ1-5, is GAGVSQSPRYKVAKRGQDVALRCDPISGHVSLFWYQQALGQGPEFLTYFQNEAQLDKSGLPSDRFFAERPEGSVSTLKIQRTQQEDSAVYLCASSLVFPDGPQHFGDGTRLSIL.

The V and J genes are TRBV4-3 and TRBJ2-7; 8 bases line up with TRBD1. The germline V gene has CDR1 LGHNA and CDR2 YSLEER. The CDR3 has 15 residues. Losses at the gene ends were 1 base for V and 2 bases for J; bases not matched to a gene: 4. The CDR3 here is CASSQVGTGPYEQYF. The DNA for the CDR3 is TGCGCCAGCAGCCAAGTGGGGACAGGCCCCTACGAGCAGTACTTC.

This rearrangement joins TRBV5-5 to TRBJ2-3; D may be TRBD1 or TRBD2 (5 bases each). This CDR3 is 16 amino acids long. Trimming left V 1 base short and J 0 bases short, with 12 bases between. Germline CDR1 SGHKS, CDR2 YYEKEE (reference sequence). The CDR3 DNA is TGTGCCAGCAGCTTGTCCGTCGGGGCTAGCACAGATACGCAGTATTTT. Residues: CASSLSVGASTDTQYF.

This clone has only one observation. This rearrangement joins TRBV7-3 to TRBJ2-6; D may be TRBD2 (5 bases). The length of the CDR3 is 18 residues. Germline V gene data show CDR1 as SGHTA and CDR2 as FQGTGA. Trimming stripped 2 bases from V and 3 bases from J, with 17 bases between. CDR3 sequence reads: CASSLYPSGLSGANVLTF. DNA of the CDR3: TGTGCCAGCAGCTTATACCCCAGCGGACTGAGTGGGGCCAACGTCCTGACTTTC. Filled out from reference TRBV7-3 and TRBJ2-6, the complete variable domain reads GAGVSQTPSNKVTEKGKYVELRCDPISGHTALYWYRQSLGQGPEFLIYFQGTGAADDSGLPNDRFFAVRPEGSVSTLKIQRTERGDSAVYLCASSLYPSGLSGANVLTFGAGSRLTVL.

The CDR3 reads CASSLATGGHYEQYF. The CDR3 coding sequence is TGTGCCAGCAGCTTAGCGACAGGGGGCCACTACGAGCAGTACTTC. The chain joins TRBV7-2 to TRBJ2-7; 10 bases are shared with TRBD1. From germline, CDR1 is SGHTA and CDR2 FQGNSA. The CDR3 is made up of 15 amino acids. Trimming at V came to 0 bases and at J to 3 bases, leaving 2 bases not matched to a gene.

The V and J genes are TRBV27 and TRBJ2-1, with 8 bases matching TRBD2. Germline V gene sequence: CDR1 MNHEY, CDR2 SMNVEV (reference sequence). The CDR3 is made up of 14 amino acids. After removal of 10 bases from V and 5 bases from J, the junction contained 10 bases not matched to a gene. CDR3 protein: CATRGVATHNEQFF. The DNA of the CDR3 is TGTGCCACGCGGGGGGTAGCGACTCACAATGAGCAGTTCTTC.

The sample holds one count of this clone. CDR3 sequence (DNA): TGTGCCTGGAGTCCCCCTTCCTACGAGCAGTACTTC. Its protein product is CAWSPPSYEQYF. This rearrangement joins TRBV30 to TRBJ2-7, with D hard to call. Germline CDR1 GTSNPN, CDR2 SVGIG (reference sequence). This CDR3 has 12 amino acids. V shed 2 bases and J shed 1 base, with 6 bases lying between them.

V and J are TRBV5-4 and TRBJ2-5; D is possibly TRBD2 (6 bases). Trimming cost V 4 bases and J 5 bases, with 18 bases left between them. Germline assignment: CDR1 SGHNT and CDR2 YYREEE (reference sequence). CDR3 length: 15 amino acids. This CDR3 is CASSPSGPTRETQYF. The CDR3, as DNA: TGTGCCAGCAGCCCCAGCGGGCCTACCAGGGAGACCCAGTACTTC.

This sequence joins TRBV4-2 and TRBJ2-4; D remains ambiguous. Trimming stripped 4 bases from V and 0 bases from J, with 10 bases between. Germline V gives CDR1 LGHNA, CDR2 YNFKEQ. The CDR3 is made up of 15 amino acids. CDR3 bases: TGTGCCAGCAGCCGTTCGAGACTAGCCAAAAACATTCAGTACTTC. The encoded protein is CASSRSRLAKNIQYF.

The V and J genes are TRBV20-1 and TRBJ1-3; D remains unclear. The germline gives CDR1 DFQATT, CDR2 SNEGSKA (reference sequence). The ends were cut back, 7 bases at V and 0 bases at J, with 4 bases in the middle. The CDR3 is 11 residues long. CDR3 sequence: CSGRSGNTIYF. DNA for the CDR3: TGCAGTGGTCGCTCTGGAAACACCATATATTTT.

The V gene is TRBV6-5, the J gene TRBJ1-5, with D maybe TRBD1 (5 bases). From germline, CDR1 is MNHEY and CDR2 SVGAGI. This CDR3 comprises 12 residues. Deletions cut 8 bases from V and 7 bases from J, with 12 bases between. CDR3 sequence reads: CASGREGQPQHF. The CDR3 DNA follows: TGTGCCAGCGGCAGGGAAGGGCAGCCCCAGCATTTT.

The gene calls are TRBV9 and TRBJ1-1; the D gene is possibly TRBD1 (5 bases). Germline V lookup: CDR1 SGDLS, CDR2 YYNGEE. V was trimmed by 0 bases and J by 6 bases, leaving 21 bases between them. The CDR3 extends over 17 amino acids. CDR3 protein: CASSVDPGEGVRPEAFF. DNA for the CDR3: TGTGCCAGCAGCGTAGATCCGGGAGAAGGGGTACGCCCTGAAGCTTTCTTT.

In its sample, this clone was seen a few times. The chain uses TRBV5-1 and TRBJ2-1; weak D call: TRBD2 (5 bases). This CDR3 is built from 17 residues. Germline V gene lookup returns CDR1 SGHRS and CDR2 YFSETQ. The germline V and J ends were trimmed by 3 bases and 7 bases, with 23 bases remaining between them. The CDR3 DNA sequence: TGCGCCAGCAGCTCCCATTTGAGCGGAGCCTCGGGAAATGAGCAGTTCTTC. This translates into CASSSHLSGASGNEQFF.

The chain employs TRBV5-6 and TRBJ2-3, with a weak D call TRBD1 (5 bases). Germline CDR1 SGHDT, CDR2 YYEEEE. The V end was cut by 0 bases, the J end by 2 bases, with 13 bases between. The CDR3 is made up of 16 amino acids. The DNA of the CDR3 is TGTGCCAGCAGCTTGGGGGTTGGGGCTAACACAGATACGCAGTATTTT. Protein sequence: CASSLGVGANTDTQYF.

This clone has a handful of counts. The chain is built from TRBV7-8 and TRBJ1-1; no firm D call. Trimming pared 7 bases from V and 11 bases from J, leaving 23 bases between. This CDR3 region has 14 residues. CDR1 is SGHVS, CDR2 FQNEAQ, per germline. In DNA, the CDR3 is TGTGCCAGCACCCAAATCCCAGGCAACAACGAGGCTTTCTTT. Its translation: CASTQIPGNNEAFF.

This chain's CDR3 is CASDPGTPSYEQYF. The CDR3 coding sequence is TGTGCCAGCGACCCCGGGACTCCGAGCTACGAGCAGTACTTC. This sequence joins TRBV2 and TRBJ2-7, with D perhaps matching TRBD2 (6 bases). CDR1 and CDR2 (germline): SNHLY, FYNNEI. Trimming pared 8 bases from V and 3 bases from J, leaving 17 bases between. The CDR3 is 14 amino acids.

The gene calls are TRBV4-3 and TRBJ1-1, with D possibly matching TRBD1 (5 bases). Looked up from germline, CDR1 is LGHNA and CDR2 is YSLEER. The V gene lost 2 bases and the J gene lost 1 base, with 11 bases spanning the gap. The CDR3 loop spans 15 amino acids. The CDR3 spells CASSQTRVSNTEAFF. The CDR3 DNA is TGCGCCAGCAGCCAAACCAGGGTTTCGAACACTGAAGCTTTCTTT.

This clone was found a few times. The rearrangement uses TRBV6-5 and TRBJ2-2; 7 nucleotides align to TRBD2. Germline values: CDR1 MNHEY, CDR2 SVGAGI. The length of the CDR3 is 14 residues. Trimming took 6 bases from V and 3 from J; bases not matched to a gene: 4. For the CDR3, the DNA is TGTGCCAGCAGAGGGGAGGGTGACACCGGGGAGCTGTTTTTT. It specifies CASRGEGDTGELFF.

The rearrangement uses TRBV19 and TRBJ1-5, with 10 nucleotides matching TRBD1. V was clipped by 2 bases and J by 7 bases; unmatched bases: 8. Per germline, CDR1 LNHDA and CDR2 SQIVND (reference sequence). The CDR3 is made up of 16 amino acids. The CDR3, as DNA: TGTGCCAGTAGTATATTACCGGGACAGGGGAGACAGCCCCAGCATTTT. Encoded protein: CASSILPGQGRQPQHF.